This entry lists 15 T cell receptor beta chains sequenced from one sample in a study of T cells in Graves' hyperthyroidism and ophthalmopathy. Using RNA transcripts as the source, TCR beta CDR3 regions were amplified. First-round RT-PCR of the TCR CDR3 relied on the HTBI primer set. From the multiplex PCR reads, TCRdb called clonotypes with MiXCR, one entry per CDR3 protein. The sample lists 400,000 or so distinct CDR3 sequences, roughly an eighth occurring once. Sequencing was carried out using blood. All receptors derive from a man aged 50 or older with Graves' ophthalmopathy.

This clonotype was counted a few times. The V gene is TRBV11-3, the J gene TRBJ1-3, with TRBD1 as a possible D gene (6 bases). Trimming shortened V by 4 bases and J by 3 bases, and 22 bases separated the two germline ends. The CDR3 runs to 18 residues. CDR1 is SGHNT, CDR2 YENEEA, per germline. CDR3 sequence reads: CASSSTRGGGQDGNTIYF. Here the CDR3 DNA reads TGTGCCAGCAGCTCCACCCGAGGGGGGGGGCAGGATGGAAACACCATATATTTT.

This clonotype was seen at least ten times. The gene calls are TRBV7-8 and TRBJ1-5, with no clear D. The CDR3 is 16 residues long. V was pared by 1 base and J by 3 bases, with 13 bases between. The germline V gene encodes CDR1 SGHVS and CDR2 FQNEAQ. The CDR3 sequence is CASSLEAVGNNQPQHF. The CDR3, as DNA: TGTGCCAGCAGCTTAGAGGCAGTTGGGAACAATCAGCCCCAGCATTTT.

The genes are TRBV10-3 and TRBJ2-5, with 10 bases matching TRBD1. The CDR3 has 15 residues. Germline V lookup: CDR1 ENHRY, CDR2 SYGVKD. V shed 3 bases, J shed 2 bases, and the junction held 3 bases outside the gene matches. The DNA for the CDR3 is TGTGCCATCAGTGATCCGGACAGGGGGCAAGAGACCCAGTACTTC. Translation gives CAISDPDRGQETQYF.

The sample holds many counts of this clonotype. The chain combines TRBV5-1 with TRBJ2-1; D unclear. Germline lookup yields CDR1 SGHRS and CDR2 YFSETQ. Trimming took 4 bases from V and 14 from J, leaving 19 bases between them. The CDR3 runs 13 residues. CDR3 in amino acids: CASSPPADSMKFF. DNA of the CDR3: TGCGCCAGCAGCCCCCCCGCAGACTCGATGAAGTTCTTC.

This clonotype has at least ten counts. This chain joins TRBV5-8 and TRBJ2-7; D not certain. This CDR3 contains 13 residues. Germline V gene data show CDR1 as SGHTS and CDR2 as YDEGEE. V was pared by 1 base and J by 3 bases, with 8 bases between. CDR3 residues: CASSLRPVYEQYF. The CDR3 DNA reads TGTGCCAGCAGCTTGAGACCAGTCTACGAGCAGTACTTC.

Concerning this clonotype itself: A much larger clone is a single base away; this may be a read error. The CDR3 reads CANRRTGARSSYNSPLHF. For the CDR3, the DNA is TGTGCCAACAGAAGGACAGGGGCAAGGAGCTCCTATAATTCACCCCTCCACTTT. The rearrangement joins TRBV6-1 to TRBJ1-6; 9 bases match TRBD1. From germline, CDR1 is MNHNS and CDR2 SASEGT. V shed 10 bases, J shed 0 bases, and the junction held 13 bases outside the gene matches. This CDR3 spans 18 amino acids.

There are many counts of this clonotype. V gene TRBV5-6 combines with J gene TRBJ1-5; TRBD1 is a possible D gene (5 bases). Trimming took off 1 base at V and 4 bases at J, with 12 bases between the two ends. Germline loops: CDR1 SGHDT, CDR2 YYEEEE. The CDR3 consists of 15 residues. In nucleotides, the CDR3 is TGTGCCAGCAGCTTGCGGCCGGGACCAAATCAGCCCCAGCATTTT. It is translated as CASSLRPGPNQPQHF.

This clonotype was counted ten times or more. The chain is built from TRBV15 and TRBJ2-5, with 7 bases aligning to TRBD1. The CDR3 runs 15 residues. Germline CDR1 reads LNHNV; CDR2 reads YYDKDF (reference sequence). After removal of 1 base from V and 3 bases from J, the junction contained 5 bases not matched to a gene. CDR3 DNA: TGTGCCACCAGCAGAGTCGTGGACAGGAAAGAGACCCAGTACTTC. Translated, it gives CATSRVVDRKETQYF.

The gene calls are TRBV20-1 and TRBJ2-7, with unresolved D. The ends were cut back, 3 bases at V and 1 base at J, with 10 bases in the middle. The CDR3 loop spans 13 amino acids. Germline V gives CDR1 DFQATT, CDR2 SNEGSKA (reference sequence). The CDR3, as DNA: TGCAGTGCTAGGCTTTTGACTTCCTACGAGCAGTACTTC. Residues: CSARLLTSYEQYF.

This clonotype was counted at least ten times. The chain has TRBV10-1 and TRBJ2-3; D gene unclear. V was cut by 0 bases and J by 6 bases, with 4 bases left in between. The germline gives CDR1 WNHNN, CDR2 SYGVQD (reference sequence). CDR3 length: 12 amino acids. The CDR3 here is CASSESFDTQYF. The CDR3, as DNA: TGCGCCAGCAGTGAGTCGTTCGATACGCAGTATTTT.

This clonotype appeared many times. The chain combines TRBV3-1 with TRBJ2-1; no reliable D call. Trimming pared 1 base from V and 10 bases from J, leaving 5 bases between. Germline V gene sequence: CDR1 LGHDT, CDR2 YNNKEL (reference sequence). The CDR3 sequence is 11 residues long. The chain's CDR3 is CASSQVAEQFF. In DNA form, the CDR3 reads TGTGCCAGCAGCCAAGTTGCAGAGCAGTTCTTC.

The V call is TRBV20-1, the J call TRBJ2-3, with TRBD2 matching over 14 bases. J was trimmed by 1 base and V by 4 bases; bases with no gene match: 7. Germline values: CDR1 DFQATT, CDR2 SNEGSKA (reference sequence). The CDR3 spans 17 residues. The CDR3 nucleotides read TGCAGTGCTAATCAGGGACTAGCGGGAGTGGGCACAGATACGCAGTATTTT. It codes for CSANQGLAGVGTDTQYF.

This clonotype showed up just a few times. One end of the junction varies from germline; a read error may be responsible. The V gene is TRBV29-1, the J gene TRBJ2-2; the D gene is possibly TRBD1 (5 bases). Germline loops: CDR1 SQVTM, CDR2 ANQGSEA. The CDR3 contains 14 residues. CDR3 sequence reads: CSVEGPGNPGELFF. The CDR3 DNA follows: TGCAGCGTTGAAGGCCCAGGGAACCCCGGGGAGCTGTTTTTT.

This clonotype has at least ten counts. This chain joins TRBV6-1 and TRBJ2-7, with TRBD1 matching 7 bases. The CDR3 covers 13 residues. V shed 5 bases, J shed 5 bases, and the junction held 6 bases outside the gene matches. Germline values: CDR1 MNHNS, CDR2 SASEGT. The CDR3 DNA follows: TGTGCCAGCAGTCCTACAGGGGCCAACGAGCAGTACTTC. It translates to CASSPTGANEQYF.

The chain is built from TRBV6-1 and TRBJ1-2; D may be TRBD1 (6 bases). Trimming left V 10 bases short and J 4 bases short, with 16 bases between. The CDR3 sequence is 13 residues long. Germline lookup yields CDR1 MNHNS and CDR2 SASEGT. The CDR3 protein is CATYPQGGYGYTF. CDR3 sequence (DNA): TGTGCCACCTACCCACAGGGTGGCTATGGCTACACCTTC.